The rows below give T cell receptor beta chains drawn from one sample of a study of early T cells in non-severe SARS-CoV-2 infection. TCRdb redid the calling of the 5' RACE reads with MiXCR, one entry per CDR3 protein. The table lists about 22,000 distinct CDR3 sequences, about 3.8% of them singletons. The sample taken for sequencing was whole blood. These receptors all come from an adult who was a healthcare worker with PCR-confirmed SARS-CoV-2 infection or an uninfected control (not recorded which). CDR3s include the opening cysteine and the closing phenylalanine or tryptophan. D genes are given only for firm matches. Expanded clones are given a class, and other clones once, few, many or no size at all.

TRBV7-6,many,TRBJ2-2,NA,TGTGCCAGCAGCTTGAGTCGACAAGCCACCGGGGAGCTGTTTTTT,CASSLSRQATGELFF
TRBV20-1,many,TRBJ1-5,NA,TGCAGTGCTAGAGCTTACAGCGTGGAGCAGCCCCAGCATTTT,CSARAYSVEQPQHF
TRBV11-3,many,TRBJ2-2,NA,TGTGCCAGCAGCATCGGCTCTTCGCTGGTCGGGGAGCTGTTTTTT,CASSIGSSLVGELFF
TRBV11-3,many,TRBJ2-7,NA,TGTGCCAGCGGGACCCCAGGGGTCCACGAGCAGTACTTC,CASGTPGVHEQYF
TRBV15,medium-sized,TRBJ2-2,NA,TGTGCCACCAGCAGAGATCTGGGAGACACCGGGGAGCTGTTTTTT,CATSRDLGDTGELFF
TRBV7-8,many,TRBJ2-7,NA,TGTGCCAGCAGCTTAGCGGGTCAAGCCTACGAGCAGTACTTC,CASSLAGQAYEQYF
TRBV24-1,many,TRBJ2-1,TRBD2,TGTGCCACCAGTACCCCTAGCGGCTCCTACAATGAGCAGTTCTTC,CATSTPSGSYNEQFF
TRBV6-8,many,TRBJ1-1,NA,TGTGCCAGCAGTTACTTGGGGGGGACGAACACTGAAGCTTTCTTT,CASSYLGGTNTEAFF
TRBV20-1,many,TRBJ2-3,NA,TGCAGTGCTAGAGAACATCGGGGAGATACGCAGTATTTT,CSAREHRGDTQYF
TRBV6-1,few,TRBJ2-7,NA,TGTGCCAGCAGTACTCGGGTGGGGTCCTACGAGCAGTACTTC,CASSTRVGSYEQYF
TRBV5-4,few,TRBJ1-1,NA,TGTGCCAGCAGCTTGGAGGGGCGAAGTGAAGCTTTCTTT,CASSLEGRSEAFF
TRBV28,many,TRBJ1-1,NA,TGTGCCAGCTACCTTGCTGGGAAGACTGAAGCTTTCTTT,CASYLAGKTEAFF
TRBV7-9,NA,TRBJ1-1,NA,TGTGCCAGCAGCTTACCTTCAGGGTTAAACACTGAAGCTTTCTTT,CASSLPSGLNTEAFF
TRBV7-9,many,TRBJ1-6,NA,TGTGCCAGCAGCTTAGAACAGTATAATTCACCCCTCCACTTT,CASSLEQYNSPLHF
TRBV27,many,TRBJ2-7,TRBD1,TGTGCCAGCAGCCTGGGGGACAGGGGGTACGAGCAGTACTTC,CASSLGDRGYEQYF
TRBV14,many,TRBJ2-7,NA,TGTGCCAGCAGCCTCGGACCGACGCAGTACTTC,CASSLGPTQYF
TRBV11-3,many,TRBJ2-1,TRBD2,TGTGCCAGCAGCTTTAGCGGGAGCCCGAGAGAGCAGTTCTTC,CASSFSGSPREQFF
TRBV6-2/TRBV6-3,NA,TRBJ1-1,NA,TGTGCCAGCTCCGGGACGGCGAGAACTGAAGCTTTCTTT,CASSGTARTEAFF
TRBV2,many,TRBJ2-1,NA,TGTGCCAGCAGGGGTATAGGACTGGATGAGCAGTTCTTC,CASRGIGLDEQFF
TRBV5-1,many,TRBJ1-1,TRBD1,TGCGCCAGCAGCTCGACAGGGCCGAACACTGAAGCTTTCTTT,CASSSTGPNTEAFF
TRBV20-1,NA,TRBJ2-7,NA,TGCAGTGCTAGGGACACGAGCTCCTACGAGCAGTACTTC,CSARDTSSYEQYF
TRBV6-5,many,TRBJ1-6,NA,TGTGCCAGCACCGGGACAACTTATAATTCACCCCTCCACTTT,CASTGTTYNSPLHF
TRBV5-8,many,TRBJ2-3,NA,TGTGCCAGCAGCATTGGGGGGACAGTAATTAGCACAGATACGCAGTATTTT,CASSIGGTVISTDTQYF
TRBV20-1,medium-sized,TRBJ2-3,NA,TGCAGTGCTAGAGATCGGGCCGCCTGGGATACGCAGTATTTT,CSARDRAAWDTQYF
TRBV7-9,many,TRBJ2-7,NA,TGTGCCAGCAGCTTAATGTATGAGACAAATACCTACGAGCAGTACTTC,CASSLMYETNTYEQYF
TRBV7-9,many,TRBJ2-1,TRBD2,TGTGCCAGCAGCTCCTGGGACTACGCCTACAATGAGCAGTTCTTC,CASSSWDYAYNEQFF
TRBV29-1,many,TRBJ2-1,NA,TGCAGCTTTTACGAAAGGGGTGAGCAGTTCTTC,CSFYERGEQFF
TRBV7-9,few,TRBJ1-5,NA,TGTGCCAGCAGCACCGGGACCGTTCAGCCCCAGCATTTT,CASSTGTVQPQHF
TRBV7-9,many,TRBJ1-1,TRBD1,TGTGCCAGCAGCTTAGATTGGACAGGGAGCACTGAAGCTTTCTTT,CASSLDWTGSTEAFF
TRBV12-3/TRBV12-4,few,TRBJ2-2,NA,TGTGCCAGCAGTCCGGTGACTGGGAACACCGGGGAGCTGTTTTTT,CASSPVTGNTGELFF
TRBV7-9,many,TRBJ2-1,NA,TGTGCCAGCGGCGGGGAAGTGGGTTACAATGAGCAGTTCTTC,CASGGEVGYNEQFF
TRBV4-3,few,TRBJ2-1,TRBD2,TGCGCCAGCAGCACCCGACTAGCGGGAGGGCCTGGTTATGAGCAGTTCTTC,CASSTRLAGGPGYEQFF
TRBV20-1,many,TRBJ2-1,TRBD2,TGCAGTGCTAGGGGTGGGAGGGGCAGTGAGCAGTTCTTC,CSARGGRGSEQFF